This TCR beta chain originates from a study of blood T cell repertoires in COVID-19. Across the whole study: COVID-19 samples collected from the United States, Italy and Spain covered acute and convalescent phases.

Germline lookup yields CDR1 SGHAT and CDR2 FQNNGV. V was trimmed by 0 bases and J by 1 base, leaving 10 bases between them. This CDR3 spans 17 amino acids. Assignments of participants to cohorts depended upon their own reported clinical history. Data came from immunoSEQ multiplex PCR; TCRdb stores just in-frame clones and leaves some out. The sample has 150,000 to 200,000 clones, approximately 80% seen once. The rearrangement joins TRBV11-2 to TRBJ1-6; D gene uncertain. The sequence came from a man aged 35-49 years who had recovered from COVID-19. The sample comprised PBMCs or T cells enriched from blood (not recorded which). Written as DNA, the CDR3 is TGTGCCAGCAGCTTAGATGAGGGAGCGTCCTATAATTCACCCCTCCACTTT. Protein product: CASSLDEGASYNSPLHF.